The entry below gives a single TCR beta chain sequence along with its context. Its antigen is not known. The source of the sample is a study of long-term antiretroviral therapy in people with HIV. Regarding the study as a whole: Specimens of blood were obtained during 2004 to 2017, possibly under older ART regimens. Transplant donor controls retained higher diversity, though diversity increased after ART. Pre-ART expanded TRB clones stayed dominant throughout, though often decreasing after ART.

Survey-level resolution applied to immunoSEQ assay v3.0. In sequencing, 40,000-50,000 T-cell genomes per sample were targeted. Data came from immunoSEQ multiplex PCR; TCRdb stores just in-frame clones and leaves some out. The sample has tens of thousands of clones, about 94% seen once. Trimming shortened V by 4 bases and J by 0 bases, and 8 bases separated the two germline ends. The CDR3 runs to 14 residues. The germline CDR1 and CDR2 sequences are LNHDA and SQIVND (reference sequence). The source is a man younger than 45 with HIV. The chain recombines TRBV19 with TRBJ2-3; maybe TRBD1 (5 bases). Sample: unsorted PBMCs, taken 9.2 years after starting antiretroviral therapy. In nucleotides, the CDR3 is TGTGCCAGTAGTAAGGGGTTAAGCACAGATACGCAGTATTTT. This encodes CASSKGLSTDTQYF.